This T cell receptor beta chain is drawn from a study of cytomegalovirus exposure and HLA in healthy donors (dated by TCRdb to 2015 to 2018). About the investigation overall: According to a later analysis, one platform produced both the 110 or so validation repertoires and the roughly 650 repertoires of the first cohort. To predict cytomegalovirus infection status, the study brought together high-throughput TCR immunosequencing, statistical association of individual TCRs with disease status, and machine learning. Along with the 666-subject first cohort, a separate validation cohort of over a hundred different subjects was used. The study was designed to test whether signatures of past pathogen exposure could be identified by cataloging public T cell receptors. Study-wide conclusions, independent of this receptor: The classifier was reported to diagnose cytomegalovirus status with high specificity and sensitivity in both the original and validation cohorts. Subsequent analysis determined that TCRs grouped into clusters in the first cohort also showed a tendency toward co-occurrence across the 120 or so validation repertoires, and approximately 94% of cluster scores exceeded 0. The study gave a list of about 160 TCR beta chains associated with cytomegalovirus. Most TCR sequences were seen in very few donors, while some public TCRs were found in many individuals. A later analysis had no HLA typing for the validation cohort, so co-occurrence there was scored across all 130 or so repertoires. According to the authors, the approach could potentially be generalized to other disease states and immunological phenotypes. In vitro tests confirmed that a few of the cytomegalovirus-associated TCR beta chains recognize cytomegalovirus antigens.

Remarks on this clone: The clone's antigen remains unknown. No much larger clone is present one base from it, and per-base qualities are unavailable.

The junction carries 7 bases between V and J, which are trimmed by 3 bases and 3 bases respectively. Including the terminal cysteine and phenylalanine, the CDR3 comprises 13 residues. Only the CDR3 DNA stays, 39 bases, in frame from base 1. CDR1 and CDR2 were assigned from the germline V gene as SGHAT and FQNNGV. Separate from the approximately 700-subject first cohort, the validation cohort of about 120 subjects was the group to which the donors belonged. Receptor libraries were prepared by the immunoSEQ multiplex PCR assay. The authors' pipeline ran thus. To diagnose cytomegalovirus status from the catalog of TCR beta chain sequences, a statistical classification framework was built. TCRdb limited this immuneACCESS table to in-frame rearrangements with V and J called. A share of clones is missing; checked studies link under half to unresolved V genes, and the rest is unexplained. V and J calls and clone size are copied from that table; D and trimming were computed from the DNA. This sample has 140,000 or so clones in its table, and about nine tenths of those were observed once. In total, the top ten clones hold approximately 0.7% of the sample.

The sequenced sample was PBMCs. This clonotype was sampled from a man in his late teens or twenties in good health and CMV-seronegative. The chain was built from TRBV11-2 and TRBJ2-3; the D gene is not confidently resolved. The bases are TGTGCCAGCAGCTTCAGTGGTACAGATACGCAGTATTTT. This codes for CASSFSGTDTQYF.